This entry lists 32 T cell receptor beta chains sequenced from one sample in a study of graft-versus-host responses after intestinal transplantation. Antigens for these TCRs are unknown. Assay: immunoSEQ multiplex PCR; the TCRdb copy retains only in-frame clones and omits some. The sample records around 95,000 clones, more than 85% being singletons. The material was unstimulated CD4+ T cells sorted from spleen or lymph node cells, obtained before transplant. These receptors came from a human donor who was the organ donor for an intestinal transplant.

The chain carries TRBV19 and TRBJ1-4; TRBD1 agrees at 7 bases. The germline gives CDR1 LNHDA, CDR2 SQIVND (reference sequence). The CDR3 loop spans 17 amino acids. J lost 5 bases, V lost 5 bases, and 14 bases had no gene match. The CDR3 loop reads CASSPTSGDRRNEKLFF. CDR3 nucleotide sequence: TGTGCCAGTAGTCCCACCTCCGGGGACAGACGCAATGAAAAACTGTTTTTT.

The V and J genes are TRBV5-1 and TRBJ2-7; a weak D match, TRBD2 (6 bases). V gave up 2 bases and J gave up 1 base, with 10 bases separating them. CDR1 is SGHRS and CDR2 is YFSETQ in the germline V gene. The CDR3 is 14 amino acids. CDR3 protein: CASSFPGGSYEQYF. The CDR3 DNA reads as TGCGCCAGCAGCTTCCCCGGGGGATCCTACGAGCAGTACTTC.

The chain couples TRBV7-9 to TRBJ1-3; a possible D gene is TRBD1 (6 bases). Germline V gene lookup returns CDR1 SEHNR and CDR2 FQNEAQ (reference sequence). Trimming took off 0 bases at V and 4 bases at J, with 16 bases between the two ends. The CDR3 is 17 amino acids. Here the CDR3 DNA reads TGTGCCAGCAGCTTAGCCCGCAAAGGGGGGCCCGGAAACACCATATATTTT. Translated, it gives CASSLARKGGPGNTIYF.

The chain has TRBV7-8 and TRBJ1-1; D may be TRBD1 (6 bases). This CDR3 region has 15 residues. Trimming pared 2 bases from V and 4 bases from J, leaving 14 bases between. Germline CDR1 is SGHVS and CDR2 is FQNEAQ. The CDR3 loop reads CASSLLGQTPTEAFF. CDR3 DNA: TGTGCCAGCAGCTTATTGGGACAAACCCCCACTGAAGCTTTCTTT. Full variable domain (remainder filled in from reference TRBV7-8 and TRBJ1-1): GAGVSQSPRYKVAKRGQDVALRCDPISGHVSLFWYQQALGQGPEFLTYFQNEAQLDKSGLPSDRFFAERPEGSVSTLKIQRTQQEDSAVYLCASSLLGQTPTEAFFGQGTRLTVV.

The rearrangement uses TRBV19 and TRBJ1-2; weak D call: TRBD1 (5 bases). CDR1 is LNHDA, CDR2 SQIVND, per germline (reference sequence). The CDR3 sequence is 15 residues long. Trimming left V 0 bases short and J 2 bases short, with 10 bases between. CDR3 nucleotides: TGTGCCAGTAGTATAGATGGGGGAATAAACTATGGCTACACCTTC. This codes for CASSIDGGINYGYTF.

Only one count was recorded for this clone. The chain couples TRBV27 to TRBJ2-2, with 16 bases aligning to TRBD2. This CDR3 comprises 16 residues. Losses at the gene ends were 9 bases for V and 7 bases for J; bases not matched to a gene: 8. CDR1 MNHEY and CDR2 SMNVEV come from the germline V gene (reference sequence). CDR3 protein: CARTGTSGGAGGELFF. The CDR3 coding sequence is TGTGCCAGGACCGGGACTAGCGGGGGGGCGGGCGGGGAGCTGTTTTTT.

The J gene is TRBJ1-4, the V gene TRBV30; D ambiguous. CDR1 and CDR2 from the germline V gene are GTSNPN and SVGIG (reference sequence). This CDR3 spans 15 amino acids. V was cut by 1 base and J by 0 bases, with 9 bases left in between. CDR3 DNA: TGTGCCTGGAGTGCAAACAGTGCAACTAATGAAAAACTGTTTTTT. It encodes CAWSANSATNEKLFF.

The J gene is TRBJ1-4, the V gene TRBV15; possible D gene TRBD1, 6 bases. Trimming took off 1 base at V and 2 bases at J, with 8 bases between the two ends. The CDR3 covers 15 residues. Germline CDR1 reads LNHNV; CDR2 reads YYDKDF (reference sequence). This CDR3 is CATSRAGATNEKLFF. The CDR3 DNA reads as TGTGCCACCAGCAGAGCAGGGGCGACTAATGAAAAACTGTTTTTT.

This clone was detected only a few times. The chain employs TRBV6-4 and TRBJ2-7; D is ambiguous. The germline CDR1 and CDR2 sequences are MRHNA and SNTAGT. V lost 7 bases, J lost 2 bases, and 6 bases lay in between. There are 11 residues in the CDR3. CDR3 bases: TGTGCCAGCAACCTACCCTACGAGCAGTACTTC. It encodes CASNLPYEQYF.

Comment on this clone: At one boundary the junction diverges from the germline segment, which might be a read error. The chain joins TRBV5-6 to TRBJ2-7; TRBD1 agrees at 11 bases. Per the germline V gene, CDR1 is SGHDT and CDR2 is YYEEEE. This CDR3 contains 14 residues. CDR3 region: CASTLGQGGYEQYF. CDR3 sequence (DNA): TGTGCCAGCACCTTGGGACAGGGGGGCTACGAGCAGTACTTC.

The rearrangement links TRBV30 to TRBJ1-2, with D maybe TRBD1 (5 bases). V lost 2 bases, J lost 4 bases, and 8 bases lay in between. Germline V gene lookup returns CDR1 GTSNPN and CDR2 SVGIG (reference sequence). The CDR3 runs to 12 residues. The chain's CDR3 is CAWSPDTYGYTF. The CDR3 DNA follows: TGTGCCTGGAGTCCGGACACCTATGGCTACACCTTC. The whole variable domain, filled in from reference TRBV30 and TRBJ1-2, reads SQTIHQWPATLVQPVGSPLSLECTVEGTSNPNLYWYRQAAGRGLQLLFYSVGIGQISSEVPQNLSASRPQDRQFILSSKKLLLSDSGFYLCAWSPDTYGYTFGSGTRLTVV.

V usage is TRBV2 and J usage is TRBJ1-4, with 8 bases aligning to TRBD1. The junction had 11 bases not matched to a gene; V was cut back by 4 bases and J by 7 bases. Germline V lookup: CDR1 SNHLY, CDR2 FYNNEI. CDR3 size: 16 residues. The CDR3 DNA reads TGTGCCAGCAGTGTTCGTCCAGGGGGCGAGGGTGAAAAACTGTTTTTT. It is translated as CASSVRPGGEGEKLFF. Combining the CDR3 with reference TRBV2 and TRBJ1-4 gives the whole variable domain EPEVTQTPSHQVTQMGQEVILRCVPISNHLYFYWYRQILGQKVEFLVSFYNNEISEKSEIFDDQFSVERPDGSNFTLKIRSTKLEDSAMYFCASSVRPGGEGEKLFFGSGTQLSVL.

The CDR3 protein is CASSPASGASLEQYF. In DNA form, the CDR3 reads TGTGCCAGCTCACCTGCTTCAGGAGCCTCCTTGGAGCAGTACTTC. V usage is TRBV18 and J usage is TRBJ2-7; D gene ambiguous. The CDR3 contains 15 residues. The germline V gene has CDR1 KGHSH and CDR2 LQKENI. V was pared by 3 bases and J by 7 bases, with 19 bases between.

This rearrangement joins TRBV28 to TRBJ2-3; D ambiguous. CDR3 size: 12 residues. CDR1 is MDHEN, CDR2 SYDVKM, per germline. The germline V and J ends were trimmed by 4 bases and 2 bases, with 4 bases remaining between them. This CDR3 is CASSSDTDTQYF. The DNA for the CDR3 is TGTGCCAGCAGTTCTGACACAGATACGCAGTATTTT.

CDR3 protein: CASSFAVGGVANQPQHF. CDR3 nucleotide sequence: TGTGCCAGCAGCTTTGCCGTAGGAGGGGTAGCAAATCAGCCCCAGCATTTT. The chain recombines TRBV7-9 with TRBJ1-5; TRBD1 might be the D (5 bases). The CDR3 is 17 amino acids. Germline V gene lookup returns CDR1 SEHNR and CDR2 FQNEAQ (reference sequence). V lost 3 bases and J 4 bases, leaving 19 bases between the germline ends.

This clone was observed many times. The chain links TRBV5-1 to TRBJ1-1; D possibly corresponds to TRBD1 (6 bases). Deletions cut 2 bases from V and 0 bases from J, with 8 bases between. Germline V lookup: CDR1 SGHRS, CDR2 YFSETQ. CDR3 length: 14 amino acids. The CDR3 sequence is CASSLQGMNTEAFF. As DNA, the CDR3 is TGCGCCAGCAGCTTACAGGGAATGAACACTGAAGCTTTCTTT.

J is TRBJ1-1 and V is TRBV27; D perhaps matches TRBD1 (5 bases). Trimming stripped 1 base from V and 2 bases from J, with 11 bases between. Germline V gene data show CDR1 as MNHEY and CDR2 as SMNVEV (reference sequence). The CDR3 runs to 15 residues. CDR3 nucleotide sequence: TGTGCCAGCAGTTTATACCCAGGGACCAACACTGAAGCTTTCTTT. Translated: CASSLYPGTNTEAFF.

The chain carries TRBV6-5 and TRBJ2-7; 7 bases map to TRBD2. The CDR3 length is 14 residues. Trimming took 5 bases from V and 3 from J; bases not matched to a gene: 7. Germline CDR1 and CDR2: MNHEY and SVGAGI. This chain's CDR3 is CASSAPGLNYEQYF. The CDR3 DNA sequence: TGTGCCAGCAGTGCACCGGGACTAAACTACGAGCAGTACTTC.

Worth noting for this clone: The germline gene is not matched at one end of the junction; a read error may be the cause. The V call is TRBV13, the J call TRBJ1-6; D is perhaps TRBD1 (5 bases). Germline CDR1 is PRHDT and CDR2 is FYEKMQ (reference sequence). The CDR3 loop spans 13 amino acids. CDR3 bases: TGTGCCGGCAGCTTAGACAGATATTCACCCCTCCACTTT. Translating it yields CAGSLDRYSPLHF.

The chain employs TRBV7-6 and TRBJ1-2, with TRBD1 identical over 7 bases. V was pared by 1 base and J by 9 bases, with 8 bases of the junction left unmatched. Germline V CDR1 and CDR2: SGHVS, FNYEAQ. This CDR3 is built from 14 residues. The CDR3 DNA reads TGTGCCAGCAGCTTAGACGGACAGGCTGGGAGCTACACCTTC. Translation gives CASSLDGQAGSYTF.

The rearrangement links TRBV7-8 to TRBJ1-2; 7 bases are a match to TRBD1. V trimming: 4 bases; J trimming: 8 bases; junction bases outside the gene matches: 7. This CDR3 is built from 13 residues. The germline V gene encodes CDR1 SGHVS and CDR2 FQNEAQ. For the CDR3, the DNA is TGTGCCAGCAGCTCCCTCGACAGGGTGGGCTACACCTTC. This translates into CASSSLDRVGYTF.

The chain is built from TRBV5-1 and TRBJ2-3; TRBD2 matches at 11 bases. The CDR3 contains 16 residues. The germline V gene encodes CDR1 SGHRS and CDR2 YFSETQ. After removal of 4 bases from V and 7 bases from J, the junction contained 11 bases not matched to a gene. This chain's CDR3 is CASSLSTSGGGNTQYF. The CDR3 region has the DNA TGCGCCAGCAGCCTAAGTACTAGCGGGGGCGGTAATACGCAGTATTTT.

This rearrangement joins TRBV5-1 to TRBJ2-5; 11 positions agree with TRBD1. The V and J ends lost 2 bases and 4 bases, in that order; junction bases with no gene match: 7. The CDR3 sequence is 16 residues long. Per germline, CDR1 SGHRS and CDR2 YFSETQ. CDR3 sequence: CASSFDGTGGGETQYF. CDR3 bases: TGCGCCAGCAGCTTCGACGGGACAGGGGGGGGAGAGACCCAGTACTTC.

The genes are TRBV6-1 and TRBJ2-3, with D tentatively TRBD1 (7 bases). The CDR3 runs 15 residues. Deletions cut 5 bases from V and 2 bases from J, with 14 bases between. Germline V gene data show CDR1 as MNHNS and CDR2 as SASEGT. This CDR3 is CASSRYRGLTDTQYF. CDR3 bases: TGTGCCAGCAGTCGATACAGGGGACTCACAGATACGCAGTATTTT.

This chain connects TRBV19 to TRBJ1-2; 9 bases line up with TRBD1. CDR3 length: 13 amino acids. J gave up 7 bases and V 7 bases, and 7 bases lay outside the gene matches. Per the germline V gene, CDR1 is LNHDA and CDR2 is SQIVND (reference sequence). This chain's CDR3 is CASTTDRGSGYTF. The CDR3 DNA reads TGTGCCAGTACCACCGACAGGGGGAGTGGCTACACCTTC.

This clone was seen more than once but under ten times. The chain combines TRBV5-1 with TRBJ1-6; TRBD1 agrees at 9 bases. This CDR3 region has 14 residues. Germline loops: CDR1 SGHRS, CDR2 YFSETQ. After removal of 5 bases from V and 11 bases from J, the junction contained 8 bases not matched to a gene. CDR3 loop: CASRDGQGWAPLHF. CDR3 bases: TGCGCCAGCAGGGACGGACAGGGGTGGGCACCCCTCCACTTT.

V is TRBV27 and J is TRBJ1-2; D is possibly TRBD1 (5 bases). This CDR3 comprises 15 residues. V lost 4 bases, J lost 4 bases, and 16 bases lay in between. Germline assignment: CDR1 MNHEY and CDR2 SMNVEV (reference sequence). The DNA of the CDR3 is TGTGCCAGCAGTTCGAATCCAGGGAACTCCTATGGCTACACCTTC. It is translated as CASSSNPGNSYGYTF.

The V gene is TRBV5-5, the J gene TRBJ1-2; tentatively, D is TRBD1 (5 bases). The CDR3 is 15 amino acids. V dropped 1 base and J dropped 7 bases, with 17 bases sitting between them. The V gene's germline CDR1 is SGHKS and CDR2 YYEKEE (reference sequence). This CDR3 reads CASSLSSGDFGGYTF. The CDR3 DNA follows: TGTGCCAGCAGCTTGTCGTCGGGGGACTTTGGTGGCTACACCTTC.

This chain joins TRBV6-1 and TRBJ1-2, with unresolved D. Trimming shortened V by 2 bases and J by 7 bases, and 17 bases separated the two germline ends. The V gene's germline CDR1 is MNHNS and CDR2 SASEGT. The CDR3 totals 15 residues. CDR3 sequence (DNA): TGTGCCAGCAGTGAAATGTTGGTCCCCAAGGGTGGCTACACCTTC. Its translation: CASSEMLVPKGGYTF.

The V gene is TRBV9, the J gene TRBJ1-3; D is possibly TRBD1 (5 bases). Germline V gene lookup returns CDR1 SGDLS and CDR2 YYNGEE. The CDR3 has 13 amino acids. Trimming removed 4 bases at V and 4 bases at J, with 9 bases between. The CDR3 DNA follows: TGTGCCAGCAGCTCCGGACACGGAAACACCATATATTTT. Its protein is CASSSGHGNTIYF.

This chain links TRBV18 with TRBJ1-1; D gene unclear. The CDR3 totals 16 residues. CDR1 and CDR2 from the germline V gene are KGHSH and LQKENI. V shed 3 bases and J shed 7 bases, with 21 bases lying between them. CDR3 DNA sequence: TGTGCCAGCTCACCGGATCCGGGAGGGCGCACAGTTGAAGCTTTCTTT. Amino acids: CASSPDPGGRTVEAFF.

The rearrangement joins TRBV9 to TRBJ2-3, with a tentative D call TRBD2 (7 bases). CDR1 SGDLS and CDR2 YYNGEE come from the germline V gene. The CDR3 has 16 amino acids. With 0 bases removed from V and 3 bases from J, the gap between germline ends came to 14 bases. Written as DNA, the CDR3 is TGTGCCAGCAGCGTAGATCCAGGGAGGGGGACAGATACGCAGTATTTT. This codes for CASSVDPGRGTDTQYF.